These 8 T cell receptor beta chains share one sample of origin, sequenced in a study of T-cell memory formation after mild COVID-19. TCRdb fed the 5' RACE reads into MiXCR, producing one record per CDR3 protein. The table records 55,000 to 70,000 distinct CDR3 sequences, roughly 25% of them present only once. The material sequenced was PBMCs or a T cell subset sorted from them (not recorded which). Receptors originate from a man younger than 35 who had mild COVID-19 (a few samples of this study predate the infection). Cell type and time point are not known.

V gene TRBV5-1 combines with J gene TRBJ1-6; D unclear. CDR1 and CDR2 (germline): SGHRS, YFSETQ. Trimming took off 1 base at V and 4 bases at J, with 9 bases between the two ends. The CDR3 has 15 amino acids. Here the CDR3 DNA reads TGCGCCAGCAGCTTGATCAGGACTTATAATTCACCCCTCCACTTT. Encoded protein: CASSLIRTYNSPLHF.

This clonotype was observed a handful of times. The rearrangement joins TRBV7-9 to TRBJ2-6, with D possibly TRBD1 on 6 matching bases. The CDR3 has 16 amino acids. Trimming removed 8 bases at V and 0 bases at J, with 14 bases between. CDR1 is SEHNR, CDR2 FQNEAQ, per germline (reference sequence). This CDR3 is CASLDRDTSGANVLTF. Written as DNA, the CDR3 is TGTGCCAGCCTCGATAGGGACACCTCTGGGGCCAACGTCCTGACTTTC.

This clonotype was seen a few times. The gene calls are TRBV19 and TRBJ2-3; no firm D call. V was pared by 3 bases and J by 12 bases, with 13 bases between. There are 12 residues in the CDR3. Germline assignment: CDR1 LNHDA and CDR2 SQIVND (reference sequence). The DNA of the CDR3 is TGTGCCAGTAGTATGGGCACATCCGACCAGTATTTT. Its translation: CASSMGTSDQYF.

CDR3 sequence: CASNFAGQDYEQYF. DNA for the CDR3: TGTGCCAGCAACTTCGCGGGACAAGACTACGAGCAGTACTTC. J is TRBJ2-7 and V is TRBV5-6; either TRBD1 or TRBD2 may supply D (6 bases each). The germline gives CDR1 SGHDT, CDR2 YYEEEE. V was cut by 6 bases and J by 3 bases, with 16 bases left in between. The CDR3 is 14 amino acids.

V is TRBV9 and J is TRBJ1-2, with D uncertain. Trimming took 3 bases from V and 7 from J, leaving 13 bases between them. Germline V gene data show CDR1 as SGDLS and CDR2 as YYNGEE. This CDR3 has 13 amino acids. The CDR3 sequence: CASSAPRVAGYTF. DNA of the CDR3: TGTGCCAGCAGCGCGCCCCGGGTGGCTGGCTACACCTTC.

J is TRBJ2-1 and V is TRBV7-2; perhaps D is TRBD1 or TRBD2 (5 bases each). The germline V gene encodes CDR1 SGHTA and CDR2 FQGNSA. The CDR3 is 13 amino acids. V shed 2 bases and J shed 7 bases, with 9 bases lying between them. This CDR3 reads CASSLPGRNEQFF. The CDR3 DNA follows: TGTGCCAGCAGCTTACCGGGGCGGAATGAGCAGTTCTTC.

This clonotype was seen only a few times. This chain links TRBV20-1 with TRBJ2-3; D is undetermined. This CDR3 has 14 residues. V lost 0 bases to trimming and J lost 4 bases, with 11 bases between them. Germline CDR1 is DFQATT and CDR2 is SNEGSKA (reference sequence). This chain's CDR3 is CSARDGPGSDTQYF. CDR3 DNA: TGCAGTGCTAGAGATGGGCCAGGTTCAGATACGCAGTATTTT.

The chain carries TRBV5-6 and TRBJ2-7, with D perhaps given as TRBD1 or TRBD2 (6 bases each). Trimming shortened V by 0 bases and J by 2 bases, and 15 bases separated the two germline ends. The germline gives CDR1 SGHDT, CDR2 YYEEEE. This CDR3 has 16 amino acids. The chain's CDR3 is CASSLGLAGEAYEQYF. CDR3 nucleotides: TGTGCCAGCAGCTTGGGTTTAGCAGGGGAGGCCTACGAGCAGTACTTC.